The 18 T cell receptor beta chains given below trace back to one sample, sequenced in a study of shared clonotypes between healthy human individuals. Generated by immunoSEQ multiplex PCR, the TCRdb table keeps only in-frame clones and is missing some. This sample yields about 79,000 clones, of which under 65% are seen a single time; roughly 49% belongs to the top ten. The sample consisted of memory CD8+ T cells sorted from blood. Subset indicated: CD45RO+ cells pooled with CCR7-negative TemRA cells. The receptors originated from a man aged 25-45 years in good health.

This clone was counted at least ten times. The chain carries TRBV7-9 and TRBJ1-4, with D hard to call. V was cut by 6 bases and J by 3 bases, with 8 bases left in between. The CDR3 runs 13 residues. CDR1 is SEHNR, CDR2 FQNEAQ, per germline (reference sequence). CDR3 DNA sequence: TGTGCCAGCAGTCCTGGGCCTAATGAAAAACTGTTTTTT. Translation gives CASSPGPNEKLFF.

The chain joins TRBV19 to TRBJ2-7; D is unclear. This CDR3 region has 13 residues. Germline values: CDR1 LNHDA, CDR2 SQIVND (reference sequence). V lost 1 base and J 3 bases, leaving 7 bases between the germline ends. For the CDR3, the DNA is TGTGCCAGTAGTATAGGGGCGGACTACGAGCAGTACTTC. This codes for CASSIGADYEQYF.

As concerns this clone: A read error may produce the germline difference seen at one junction end. DNA for the CDR3: TGTGCCAGCAGCATAGCGGGAGTCGCCTCCTACGAGCAGTACTTC. Its protein is CASSIAGVASYEQYF. The chain joins TRBV11-1 to TRBJ2-7, with 9 bases that match TRBD2. CDR3 length: 15 residues. Germline-derived CDR1 and CDR2 are SGHAT and FQDESV (reference sequence).

The V call is TRBV19, the J call TRBJ2-7; D tentatively fits TRBD1 or TRBD2 (5 bases each). Germline V lookup: CDR1 LNHDA, CDR2 SQIVND (reference sequence). Deletions cut 6 bases from V and 3 bases from J, with 9 bases between. The CDR3 has 12 amino acids. This CDR3 is CASRGTYYEQYF. The CDR3 DNA is TGTGCCAGTAGAGGGACGTACTACGAGCAGTACTTC.

Details on this clone: Other DNA sequences in the sample encode the same CDR3. The rearrangement links TRBV30 to TRBJ2-7; D not certain. Looked up from germline, CDR1 is GTSNPN and CDR2 is SVGIG (reference sequence). This CDR3 comprises 12 residues. Trimming took 3 bases from V and 2 from J, leaving 8 bases between them. The CDR3, as DNA: TGTGCCTGGAGGGCCGGTACCTACGAGCAGTACTTC. This translates into CAWRAGTYEQYF.

This clone was picked up many times. Other DNA sequences in the same sample also yield this CDR3. The V and J genes are TRBV27 and TRBJ1-1; D is unclear. The CDR3 length is 13 residues. The V end was cut by 5 bases, the J end by 0 bases, with 7 bases between. Germline loops: CDR1 MNHEY, CDR2 SMNVEV (reference sequence). CDR3 nucleotide sequence: TGTGCCAGCAGTCCGTTACTGAACACTGAAGCTTTCTTT. It specifies CASSPLLNTEAFF.

This sequence joins TRBV9 and TRBJ1-4; perhaps TRBD1 as D (6 bases). Germline V gene data show CDR1 as SGDLS and CDR2 as YYNGEE. The CDR3 is 15 amino acids. Trimming left V 0 bases short and J 7 bases short, with 13 bases between. CDR3 in amino acids: CASSVGQDASEKLFF. CDR3 sequence (DNA): TGTGCCAGCAGCGTAGGACAGGATGCTTCTGAAAAACTGTTTTTT.

The rearrangement uses TRBV28 and TRBJ2-3; D is unclear. With 4 bases removed from V and 2 bases from J, the gap between germline ends came to 10 bases. The CDR3 contains 14 residues. The germline CDR1 and CDR2 sequences are MDHEN and SYDVKM. CDR3 nucleotides: TGTGCCAGCAGTTCACAGATCGACACAGATACGCAGTATTTT. Amino acid sequence: CASSSQIDTDTQYF.

This chain links TRBV6-4 with TRBJ2-3, with TRBD2 matching 14 bases. Germline V gene lookup returns CDR1 MRHNA and CDR2 SNTAGT. This CDR3 is 18 amino acids long. Losses at the gene ends were 6 bases for V and 2 bases for J; bases not matched to a gene: 10. DNA for the CDR3: TGTGCCAGCAGCGAAGGGACTAGCGGGAGCTCTTACACAGATACGCAGTATTTT. This sequence encodes CASSEGTSGSSYTDTQYF.

The chain has TRBV2 and TRBJ2-7; possibly TRBD2 for D (6 bases). CDR1 is SNHLY and CDR2 is FYNNEI in the germline V gene. V dropped 6 bases and J dropped 6 bases, with 21 bases sitting between them. This CDR3 has 15 residues. This CDR3 is CASSVTRDSTPEQYF. The CDR3 nucleotides read TGTGCCAGCAGCGTAACCCGGGACTCGACTCCCGAGCAGTACTTC.

This clone occurred many times. The chain combines TRBV11-2 with TRBJ2-1, with D perhaps matching TRBD1 (6 bases). The germline V and J ends were trimmed by 4 bases and 6 bases, with 13 bases remaining between them. CDR3 length: 14 amino acids. Germline values: CDR1 SGHAT, CDR2 FQNNGV. The CDR3 is CASSSTGNRNEQFF. CDR3 DNA sequence: TGTGCCAGCAGCTCCACAGGGAATCGCAATGAGCAGTTCTTC.

V usage is TRBV6-1 and J usage is TRBJ2-6; 9 bases match TRBD2. There are 16 residues in the CDR3. CDR1 is MNHNS, CDR2 SASEGT, per germline. Trimming cost V 3 bases and J 0 bases; bases outside gene matches: 0. The CDR3 protein is CASSETSGSGANVLTF. CDR3 sequence (DNA): TGTGCCAGCAGTGAGACTAGCGGCTCTGGGGCCAACGTCCTGACTTTC.

This clone was recorded at least ten times. V is TRBV6-4 and J is TRBJ2-1; TRBD1 agrees at 11 bases. The CDR3 runs to 15 residues. The junction had 1 base not matched to a gene; V was cut back by 3 bases and J by 3 bases. Germline CDR1 and CDR2: MRHNA and SNTAGT. This CDR3 is CASSEGTGGYNEQFF. DNA of the CDR3: TGTGCCAGCAGTGAGGGGACAGGGGGCTACAATGAGCAGTTCTTC.

This rearrangement joins TRBV30 to TRBJ2-5; D is undetermined. V lost 0 bases to trimming and J lost 2 bases, with 10 bases between them. The CDR3 is 14 residues long. Germline V gene sequence: CDR1 GTSNPN, CDR2 SVGIG (reference sequence). The CDR3 DNA reads TGTGCCTGGAGTGTCGAGGCGACACAAGAGACCCAGTACTTC. It is translated as CAWSVEATQETQYF.

The V gene is TRBV9, the J gene TRBJ2-1; a possible D gene is TRBD2 (6 bases). V lost 3 bases, J lost 8 bases, and 12 bases lay in between. The CDR3 spans 13 residues. CDR1 SGDLS and CDR2 YYNGEE come from the germline V gene. CDR3 sequence reads: CASSAPSAYEQFF. The CDR3, as DNA: TGTGCCAGCAGCGCCCCTAGCGCCTATGAGCAGTTCTTC.

This clone has a handful of counts. The gene calls are TRBV27 and TRBJ1-1, with 7 bases that match TRBD1. CDR3 length: 13 residues. The germline gives CDR1 MNHEY, CDR2 SMNVEV (reference sequence). V shed 4 bases and J 3 bases; nucleotides not matched to a gene: 2. The CDR3 nucleotides read TGTGCCAGCAGTTCGACAGGGTACACTGAAGCTTTCTTT. Encoded protein: CASSSTGYTEAFF.

This chain links TRBV29-1 with TRBJ2-1; D is ambiguous. This CDR3 has 15 amino acids. Per the germline V gene, CDR1 is SQVTM and CDR2 is ANQGSEA. With 4 bases removed from V and 2 bases from J, the gap between germline ends came to 15 bases. This CDR3 reads CSVGIEPSPYNEQFF. The CDR3 nucleotides are TGCAGCGTTGGAATTGAGCCTTCTCCCTACAATGAGCAGTTCTTC.

V is TRBV6-5 and J is TRBJ2-7; D gene uncertain. This CDR3 is built from 13 residues. Germline values: CDR1 MNHEY, CDR2 SVGAGI. V dropped 2 bases and J dropped 2 bases, with 7 bases sitting between them. CDR3 nucleotide sequence: TGTGCCAGCAGTTACCGCCCGACCTACGAGCAGTACTTC. Translating gives CASSYRPTYEQYF.